This T cell receptor (beta chain) stems from a study of CD8 T cells in Susac syndrome. RNA in amounts of roughly 0.5 to 1 ug was reverse transcribed with random hexamers. TCRdb re-derived calls from the immunoSEQ multiplex PCR reads in MiXCR, one entry per CDR3 protein. The sample contains approximately 190,000 distinct CDR3 sequences, roughly 92% of which appear only once. This clonotype was recorded a few times. CDR3 length equals 13 residues. V was trimmed by 7 bases and J by 4 bases, leaving 8 bases between them. The V gene's germline CDR1 is MNHEY and CDR2 SMNVEV (reference sequence). The TCR comes from a human donor in good health. Input material: CD4+ T cells from PBMCs. The chain employs TRBV27 and TRBJ1-6; tentatively, D is TRBD1 (5 bases). CDR3 coding DNA: TGTGCCAGCACCCAGGGTTATAATTCACCCCTCCACTTT. This translates into CASTQGYNSPLHF.